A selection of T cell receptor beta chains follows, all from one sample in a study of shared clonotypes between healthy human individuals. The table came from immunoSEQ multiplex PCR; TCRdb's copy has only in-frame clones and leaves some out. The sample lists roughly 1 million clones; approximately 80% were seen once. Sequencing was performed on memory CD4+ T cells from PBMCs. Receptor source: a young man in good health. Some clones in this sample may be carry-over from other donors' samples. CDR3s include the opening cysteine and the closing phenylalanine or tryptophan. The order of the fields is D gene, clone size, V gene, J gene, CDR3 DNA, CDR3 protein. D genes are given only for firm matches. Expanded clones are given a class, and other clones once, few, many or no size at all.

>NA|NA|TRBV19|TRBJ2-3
TGTGCCAGTAGATGGGAGGGGGCTCGAACAGATACGCAGTATTTT
CASRWEGARTDTQYF
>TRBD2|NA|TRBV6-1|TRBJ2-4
TGTGCCAGCAGAGAGACTAGCGGGAAAGACATTCAGTACTTC
CASRETSGKDIQYF
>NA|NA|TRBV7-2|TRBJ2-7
TGTGCCAGCAGCCGAATGTCCGGGACGCAGTACTTC
CASSRMSGTQYF
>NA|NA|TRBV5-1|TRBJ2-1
TGCGCCAGCAGGGGGTACAATGAGCAGTTCTTC
CASRGYNEQFF
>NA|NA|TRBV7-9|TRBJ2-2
TGTGCCAGCAGCTTAGCGGTGACCGCTAGCGCGTGGGGGGAGCTGTTTTTT
CASSLAVTASAWGELFF
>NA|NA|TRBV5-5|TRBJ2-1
TGTGCCAGCAGCTTAGTCGGGTTGGGGAATGAGCAGTTCTTC
CASSLVGLGNEQFF
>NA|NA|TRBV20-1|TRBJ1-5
TGCAGTGCTGCCCTCGAGAGGGCCCAGCATTTT
CSAALERAQHF
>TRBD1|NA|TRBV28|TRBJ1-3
TGTGCCAGCAGTTTGACAGGGGTTTTCGGCCGAGGCGGAAACACCATATATTTT
CASSLTGVFGRGGNTIYF
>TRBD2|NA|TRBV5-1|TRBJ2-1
TGCGCCAGCAGCTACTACCCGGGACTAGCGGGCGATGGCTCCTACAATGAGCAGTTCTTC
CASSYYPGLAGDGSYNEQFF
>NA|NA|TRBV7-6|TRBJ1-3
TGTGCCAGCAGCTTAAATACGGGAAACACCATATATTTT
CASSLNTGNTIYF
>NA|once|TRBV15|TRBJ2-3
TGTGCCACCACTAGTTCAAGCACAGATACGCAGTATTTT
CATTSSSTDTQYF
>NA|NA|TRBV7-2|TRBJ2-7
TGTGCCAGCAGCTTACGTGCGGGGTCAGTAGGCTACGAGCAGTACTTC
CASSLRAGSVGYEQYF
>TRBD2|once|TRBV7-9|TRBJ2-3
TGTGCCAGCACTCGTAGCGGGGGTGGAGATACGCAGTATTTT
CASTRSGGGDTQYF
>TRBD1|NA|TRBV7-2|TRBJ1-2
TGTGCCAGCAGCTCATCCCGGACAGGGACTAACTATGGCTACACCTTC
CASSSSRTGTNYGYTF
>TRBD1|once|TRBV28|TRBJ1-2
TGTGCCAGCAGCCACCCGGGACAGGGAGCTAACTATGGCTACACCTTC
CASSHPGQGANYGYTF
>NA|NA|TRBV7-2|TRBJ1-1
TGTGCCAGCAGCTTAGTCCCTGAGAACACTGAAGCTTTCTTT
CASSLVPENTEAFF
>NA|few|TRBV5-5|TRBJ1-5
TGTGCCAGCAGCTTGACCGGGACGGTGGGGGGCAATCAGCCCCAGCATTTT
CASSLTGTVGGNQPQHF
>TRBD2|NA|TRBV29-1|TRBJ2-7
TGCAGCGTTGAAGGGACTAGCGGGAGCTACGAGCAGTACTTC
CSVEGTSGSYEQYF
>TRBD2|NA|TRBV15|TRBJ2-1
TGTGCCACCAGCAGAGGGACTAGCGGGGGCTACAATGAGCAGTTCTTC
CATSRGTSGGYNEQFF
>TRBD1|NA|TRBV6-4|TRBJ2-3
TGTGCCAGCAGTGGACAGGGGGCAGGTGGAGATACGCAGTATTTT
CASSGQGAGGDTQYF
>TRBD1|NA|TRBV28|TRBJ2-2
TGTGCCAGCAGCGATCTTGGACAGGGGAGCACCGGGGAGCTGTTTTTT
CASSDLGQGSTGELFF
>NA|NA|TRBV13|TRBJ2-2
TGTGCCAGCAGACACCTATTGACTCGGACCGGGGAGCTGTTTTTT
CASRHLLTRTGELFF
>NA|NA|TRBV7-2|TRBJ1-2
TGTGCCAGCAGCGCCTCGGGCGTATATGGCTACACCTTC
CASSASGVYGYTF
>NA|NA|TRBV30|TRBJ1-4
TGTGCCTGGAGTGGGGGAGGCGGAAAACTGTTTTTT
CAWSGGGGKLFF
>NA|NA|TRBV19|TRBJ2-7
TGTGCCAGTAGCCCCAATGGGGCTCAGGCCTACGAGCAGTACTTC
CASSPNGAQAYEQYF
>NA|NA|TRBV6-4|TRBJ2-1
TGTGCCAGCAGTCCTCAGGGGACCGGGCTTGAGCAGTTCTTC
CASSPQGTGLEQFF
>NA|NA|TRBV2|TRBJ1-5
TGTGCCAGCCGAGGGAGGGTAGCGTATCAGCCCCAGCATTTT
CASRGRVAYQPQHF
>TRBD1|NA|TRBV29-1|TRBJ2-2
TGCAGCGTTGAAGGCAGGGGGACCACCGGGGAGCTGTTTTTT
CSVEGRGTTGELFF
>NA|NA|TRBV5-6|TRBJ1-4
TGTGCCAGCAGCTTGGCTCTCGGAAAACTGTTTTTT
CASSLALGKLFF
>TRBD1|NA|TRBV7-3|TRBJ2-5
TGTGCCAGCAGCTTATACCCAGGGGGCCAAGAGACCCAGTACTTC
CASSLYPGGQETQYF
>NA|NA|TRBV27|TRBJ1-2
TGTGCCAGCAGTCGCGGGAGGGAAGGTGGCTACACCTTC
CASSRGREGGYTF
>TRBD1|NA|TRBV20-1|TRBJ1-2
TGCAGCGGACAGGGGTCGGATGGCTACACCTTC
CSGQGSDGYTF
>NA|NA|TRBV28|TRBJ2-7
TGTGCCAGCAGTTTGAACGGACCCTACGAGCAGTACTTC
CASSLNGPYEQYF
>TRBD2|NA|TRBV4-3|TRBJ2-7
TGCGCCAGCAGCCAAGATGGGGTCGCGGGGGGCGGCTACGAGCAGTACTTC
CASSQDGVAGGGYEQYF
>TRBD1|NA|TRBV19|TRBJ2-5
TGTGCCAGTAGCCTGGGACAGGCCCTCCAAGAGACCCAGTACTTC
CASSLGQALQETQYF
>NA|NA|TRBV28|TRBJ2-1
TGTGCCAGCAGCCCCTACCTACCGCGGATTGAGCAGTTCTTC
CASSPYLPRIEQFF
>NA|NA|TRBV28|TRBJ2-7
TGTGCCAGCAGTTTAATCTACGAGCAGTACTTC
CASSLIYEQYF
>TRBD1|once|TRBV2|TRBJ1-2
TGTGCCAGCAGTGAATCGACAGGGACGAACTATGGCTACACCTTC
CASSESTGTNYGYTF
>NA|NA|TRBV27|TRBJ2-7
TGTGCCAGCAGTTTATCTCGAGGGGGGGGAAACGAGCAGTACTTC
CASSLSRGGGNEQYF
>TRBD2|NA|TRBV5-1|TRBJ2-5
TGCGCCAGCAGCCTTGGGGGCCGACTAGCGGGAGGGGAGACCCAGTACTTC
CASSLGGRLAGGETQYF
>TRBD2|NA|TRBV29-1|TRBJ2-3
TGCAGCGTTGATGGGAGGGGCACAGATACGCAGTATTTT
CSVDGRGTDTQYF
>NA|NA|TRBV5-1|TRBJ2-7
TGCGCCAGCAGCTTGGAGGGGACCAGCTCCTACGAGCAGTACTTC
CASSLEGTSSYEQYF
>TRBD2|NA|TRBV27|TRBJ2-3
TGTGCCACCTCACCGGTGGCGGGAGGCGGGACAGATACGCAGTATTTT
CATSPVAGGGTDTQYF
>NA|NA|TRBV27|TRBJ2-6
TGTGCCAGCGCCATGGGGGTGCCGGCTGGGGCCAACGTCCTGACTTTC
CASAMGVPAGANVLTF
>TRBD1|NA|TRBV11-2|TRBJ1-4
TGTGCCAGCAGCCCCGGACAGGGACGTGAAAAACTGTTTTTT
CASSPGQGREKLFF
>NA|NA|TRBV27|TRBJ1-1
TGTGCCAGCAGTTCCAGGTCAAACTTGAACACTGAAGCTTTCTTT
CASSSRSNLNTEAFF
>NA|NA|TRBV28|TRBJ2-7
TGTGCCAGCTTCGGCCGGTGGCAGGGAATAACCTACGAGCAGTACTTC
CASFGRWQGITYEQYF
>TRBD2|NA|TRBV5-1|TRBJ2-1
TGCGCCAGCAGCTTCCTGACTAGCGGGAGGGCAAATGAGCAGTTCTTC
CASSFLTSGRANEQFF
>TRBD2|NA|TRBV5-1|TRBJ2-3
TGCGCCAGCAGGGGGAATAGCGGGAGCCTTACAGATACGCAGTATTTT
CASRGNSGSLTDTQYF
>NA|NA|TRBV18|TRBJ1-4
TGTGCCAGCTCACCACGGGTTATACGAGGGGAAAAACTGTTTTTT
CASSPRVIRGEKLFF
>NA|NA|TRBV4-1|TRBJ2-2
TGCGCCAGCAGCCAAGACAGGAACTCGAACACCGGGGAGCTGTTTTTT
CASSQDRNSNTGELFF
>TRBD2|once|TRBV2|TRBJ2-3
TGTGCCAGCAGTTTAGCGGGAGAGGGAGATACGCAGTATTTT
CASSLAGEGDTQYF
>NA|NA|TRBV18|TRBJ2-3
TGTGCCAGCTCACCACAGGGTAACGCAGATACGCAGTATTTT
CASSPQGNADTQYF
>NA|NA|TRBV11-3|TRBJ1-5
TGTGCCAGCAGCCGAAAACAGGGCGGCGAGCAGCCCCAGCATTTT
CASSRKQGGEQPQHF
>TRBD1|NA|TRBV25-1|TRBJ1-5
TGTGCCAGCAGTGGGCCGGGACAGGGAACCCCCGGGGCTCAGCCCCAGCATTTT
CASSGPGQGTPGAQPQHF
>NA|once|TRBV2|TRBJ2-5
TGTGCCGGTTGGGGGGGGGCCCAAGAGACCCAGTACTTC
CAGWGGAQETQYF
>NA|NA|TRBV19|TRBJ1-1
TGTGCCAGTAGTATTGGTCTCTTCGCGTCGGACCTGAACACTGAAGCTTTCTTT
CASSIGLFASDLNTEAFF
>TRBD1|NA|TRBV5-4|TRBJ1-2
TGTGCCAGCAGCCCGGGGACAGGAGGCTATGGCTACACCTTC
CASSPGTGGYGYTF
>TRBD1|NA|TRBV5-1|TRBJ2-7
TGCGCCAGCAGCTTGGGCCCCTCAGACAGGGCCCTATTTAAGTACTTC
CASSLGPSDRALFKYF